This T cell receptor beta chain was sequenced for a study of cytomegalovirus exposure and HLA in healthy donors. About the research overall: As an earlier analysis found, around 170 million T cells yielded approximately 100 million unique TCR beta sequences.

This PCR relied on a set of 60 Vbeta primers and 13 Jbeta primers. TCRdb's table, derived via immunoSEQ multiplex PCR, lists solely in-frame clones and lacks some. The sample carries tens of thousands of clones, about 84% recorded once. Findings of the study overall: Productive status was seen about 90% or about 30% of the time for most TCR beta V segments in an earlier analysis.

As regards this clone: Its specificity is not known.

The specimen sequenced was PBMCs. This TCR was recovered from a girl aged 2 to 9 in good health and CMV-seropositive.

As DNA, the CDR3 is TGTGCCAGCAGCCCGGGACGCGGGAGTACTGAAGCTTTCTTT. Amino acid sequence: CASSPGRGSTEAFF. J is TRBJ1-1 and V is TRBV2, with a weak D call TRBD1 (5 bases). The length of the CDR3 is 14 residues. Germline loops: CDR1 SNHLY, CDR2 FYNNEI. Trimming removed 6 bases from V and 5 bases from J, with 16 bases in between.